A single sample is the source of the 7 T cell receptor beta chains below, sequenced in a study of blood T cell repertoires in COVID-19. Some clones are missing from TCRdb's copy, which holds only in-frame ones; the method was immunoSEQ multiplex PCR. Of about 250,000 clones in the sample, approximately 82% were seen once. Sequencing was done on a sample of peripheral blood. All receptors come from a man at least 80 years old with acute or convalescent COVID-19.

Only a few counts were recorded for this clone. The chain combines TRBV5-4 with TRBJ2-7, with 8 bases lining up with TRBD1. The length of the CDR3 is 14 residues. Germline V gene sequence: CDR1 SGHNT, CDR2 YYREEE (reference sequence). V shed 6 bases, J shed 7 bases, and the junction held 12 bases outside the gene matches. The CDR3 loop reads CASTPRQGLGEQYF. In DNA, the CDR3 is TGTGCCAGCACCCCCAGACAGGGGTTGGGGGAGCAGTACTTC.

J is TRBJ2-2 and V is TRBV9, with 11 bases that match TRBD2. The CDR3 runs 17 residues. Germline-derived CDR1 and CDR2 are SGDLS and YYNGEE. Trimming took 0 bases from V and 4 from J; bases not matched to a gene: 5. The CDR3 coding sequence is TGTGCCAGCAGCGTAGAAGCTAGCGGGAGGAGCACCGGGGAGCTGTTTTTT. Translated, it gives CASSVEASGRSTGELFF.

The V and J genes are TRBV27 and TRBJ1-6; D not resolved. This CDR3 contains 15 residues. The germline V and J ends were trimmed by 5 bases and 0 bases, with 8 bases remaining between them. Germline assignment: CDR1 MNHEY and CDR2 SMNVEV (reference sequence). This CDR3 reads CASSVESSYNSPLHF. As DNA, the CDR3 is TGTGCCAGCAGTGTAGAAAGCTCCTATAATTCACCCCTCCACTTT.

CDR3 in amino acids: CAITKELAGAYEQYF. The CDR3 nucleotides are TGTGCCATCACCAAAGAACTAGCGGGGGCCTACGAGCAGTACTTC. J is TRBJ2-7 and V is TRBV10-3, with 11 bases aligning to TRBD2. CDR1 is ENHRY and CDR2 is SYGVKD in the germline V gene. This CDR3 has 15 residues. The V segment lost 7 bases and the J segment 2 bases; nucleotides outside the gene matches: 7.

This clone was recorded once. The chain has TRBV3-1 (or the pseudogene TRBV3-2) and TRBJ1-2; D is ambiguous. This CDR3 has 14 amino acids. The V gene lost 3 bases and the J gene lost 1 base, with 9 bases spanning the gap. From germline, CDR1 is LGHDT and CDR2 YNNKEL (reference sequence). Here the CDR3 DNA reads TGTGCCAGCAGCCAGATAGGACTTAACTATGGCTACACCTTC. Translation gives CASSQIGLNYGYTF.

The V gene is TRBV5-6, the J gene TRBJ1-5; D perhaps matches TRBD1 (6 bases). V lost 0 bases and J lost 3, with 16 bases in between. This CDR3 contains 17 residues. Germline values: CDR1 SGHDT, CDR2 YYEEEE. As DNA, the CDR3 is TGTGCCAGCAGCTTGGGGGAACCAACAGGGCCCAATCAGCCCCAGCATTTT. It specifies CASSLGEPTGPNQPQHF.

This clone was counted once. The V call is TRBV5-1, the J call TRBJ2-5; the match to TRBD1 covers 8 bases. The CDR3 sequence is 14 residues long. V was pared by 4 bases and J by 5 bases, with 7 bases of the junction left unmatched. Germline V gives CDR1 SGHRS, CDR2 YFSETQ. In DNA, the CDR3 is TGCGCCAGCAGCGCAACGACAGGGGAGGAGACCCAGTACTTC. It translates to CASSATTGEETQYF.